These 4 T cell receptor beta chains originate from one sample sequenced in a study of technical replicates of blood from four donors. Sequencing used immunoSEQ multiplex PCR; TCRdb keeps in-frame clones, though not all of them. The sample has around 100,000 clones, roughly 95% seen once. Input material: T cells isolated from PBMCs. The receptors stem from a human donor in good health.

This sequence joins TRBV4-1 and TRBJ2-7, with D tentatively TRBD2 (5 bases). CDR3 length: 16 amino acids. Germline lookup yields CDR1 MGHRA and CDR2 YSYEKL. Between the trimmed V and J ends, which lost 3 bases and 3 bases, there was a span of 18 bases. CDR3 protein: CASSQGGLAGVYEQYF. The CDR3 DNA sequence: TGCGCCAGCAGCCAGGGTGGGCTAGCTGGGGTCTACGAGCAGTACTTC.

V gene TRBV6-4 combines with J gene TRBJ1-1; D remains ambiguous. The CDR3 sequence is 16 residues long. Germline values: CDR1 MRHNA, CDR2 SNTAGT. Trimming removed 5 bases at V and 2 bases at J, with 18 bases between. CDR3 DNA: TGTGCCAGCAGTTCCACTCTGACACTTAATAACACTGAAGCTTTCTTT. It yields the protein CASSSTLTLNNTEAFF.

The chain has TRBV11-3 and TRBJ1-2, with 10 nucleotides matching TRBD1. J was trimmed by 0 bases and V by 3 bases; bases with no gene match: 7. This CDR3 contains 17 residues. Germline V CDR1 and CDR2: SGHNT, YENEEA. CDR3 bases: TGTGCCAGCAGCTTCCCTGACAGGGGGCAAGCTAACTATGGCTACACCTTC. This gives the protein CASSFPDRGQANYGYTF.

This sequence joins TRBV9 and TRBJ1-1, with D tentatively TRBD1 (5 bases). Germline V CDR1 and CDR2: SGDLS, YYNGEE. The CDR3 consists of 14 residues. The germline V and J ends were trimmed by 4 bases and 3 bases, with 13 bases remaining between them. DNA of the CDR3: TGTGCCAGCAGCCTGCGGACGGGGGACACTGAAGCTTTCTTT. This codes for CASSLRTGDTEAFF.